Below are 30 T cell receptor beta chains sequenced from a single sample in a study of CD8+ T cells in alopecia areata. Treatment noted: oral pan-JAK inhibitor, 5-10 mg twice daily. cDNA reverse transcribed from extracted RNA served as the sequencing template. Data came from immunoSEQ multiplex PCR; TCRdb stores just in-frame clones and leaves some out. The table records about 200,000 clones, roughly 60% of them present only once. Sequenced material: CD4+ T cells sorted from blood, taken at week 24, from a patient treated with tofacitinib. These receptor sequences come from a human donor with alopecia areata.

The V and J genes are TRBV29-1 and TRBJ1-2; D uncertain. The CDR3 has 14 amino acids. Deletions cut 4 bases from V and 2 bases from J, with 14 bases between. In germline, CDR1 is SQVTM, CDR2 ANQGSEA. CDR3 region: CSVGVGMANYGYTF. In DNA form, the CDR3 reads TGCAGCGTTGGGGTCGGGATGGCAAACTATGGCTACACCTTC.

The genes are TRBV6-5 and TRBJ2-2; D may be TRBD1 or TRBD2 (5 bases each). Trimming left V 6 bases short and J 6 bases short, with 14 bases between. The CDR3 runs to 14 residues. CDR1 and CDR2 from the germline V gene are MNHEY and SVGAGI. The chain's CDR3 is CASRSGWDAGELFF. The CDR3 DNA follows: TGTGCCAGCAGGTCAGGTTGGGACGCCGGGGAGCTGTTTTTT.

The chain links TRBV27 to TRBJ2-5; D is perhaps TRBD1 (6 bases). The CDR3 extends over 15 amino acids. Per the germline V gene, CDR1 is MNHEY and CDR2 is SMNVEV (reference sequence). The germline V and J ends were trimmed by 6 bases and 4 bases, with 18 bases remaining between them. For the CDR3, the DNA is TGTGCCAGCAGAAAATCGCTCACAGGGATAGAGACCCAGTACTTC. This translates into CASRKSLTGIETQYF.

The chain uses TRBV5-4 and TRBJ2-5; 8 bases agree with TRBD2. With V trimmed by 4 bases and J by 2 bases, 13 bases remained unmatched. Germline CDR1 SGHNT, CDR2 YYREEE (reference sequence). The CDR3 runs 17 residues. The CDR3 DNA follows: TGTGCCAGCAGCGCGGGGGGTCTAGTTGGTAGGCAAGAGACCCAGTACTTC. The encoded protein is CASSAGGLVGRQETQYF.

V gene TRBV27 combines with J gene TRBJ1-5; no clear D gene. The CDR3 totals 14 residues. V was trimmed by 3 bases and J by 4 bases, leaving 10 bases between them. CDR1 is MNHEY and CDR2 is SMNVEV in the germline V gene (reference sequence). This chain's CDR3 is CASSFSQVNQPQHF. DNA for the CDR3: TGTGCCAGCAGTTTTTCGCAGGTTAATCAGCCCCAGCATTTT.

The J gene is TRBJ2-3, the V gene TRBV30, with D unresolved. Germline V gene sequence: CDR1 GTSNPN, CDR2 SVGIG (reference sequence). The V gene lost 2 bases and the J gene lost 1 base, with 7 bases spanning the gap. This CDR3 is 13 amino acids long. The DNA for the CDR3 is TGTGCCTGGAGTCAAGGAGGCACAGATACGCAGTATTTT. Translated: CAWSQGGTDTQYF.

This chain links TRBV19 with TRBJ1-5; D is perhaps TRBD1 (6 bases). Germline assignment: CDR1 LNHDA and CDR2 SQIVND (reference sequence). V dropped 1 base and J dropped 5 bases, with 15 bases sitting between them. CDR3 length: 16 amino acids. Here the CDR3 reads CASSIVQGQGDQPQHF. The CDR3 DNA reads TGTGCCAGTAGTATAGTTCAGGGGCAAGGGGATCAGCCCCAGCATTTT.

The V gene is TRBV28, the J gene TRBJ2-3; D unclear. This CDR3 comprises 15 residues. CDR1 and CDR2 from the germline V gene are MDHEN and SYDVKM. The V and J ends lost 6 bases and 4 bases respectively, with 17 bases between them. This chain's CDR3 is CASRFGVYRADTQYF. The CDR3 nucleotides are TGTGCCAGCAGGTTCGGAGTATATCGGGCAGATACGCAGTATTTT.

The V call is TRBV18, the J call TRBJ1-1, with D perhaps matching TRBD1 (5 bases). There are 14 residues in the CDR3. CDR1 is KGHSH and CDR2 is LQKENI in the germline V gene. Trimming pared 0 bases from V and 1 base from J, leaving 6 bases between. The CDR3 nucleotides read TGTGCCAGCTCACCACCAGGGGAGAACACTGAAGCTTTCTTT. Protein: CASSPPGENTEAFF.

This sequence joins TRBV5-4 and TRBJ2-7; D may correspond to TRBD1 or TRBD2 (5 bases each). Looked up from germline, CDR1 is SGHNT and CDR2 is YYREEE (reference sequence). The CDR3 length is 16 residues. Trimming left V 0 bases short and J 0 bases short, with 13 bases between. CDR3 bases: TGTGCCAGCAGCTTGGTGCTCGGGACGAGCTCCTACGAGCAGTACTTC. Its protein is CASSLVLGTSSYEQYF.

The gene calls are TRBV25-1 and TRBJ2-6; D is uncertain. CDR3 length: 13 amino acids. The V gene's germline CDR1 is MGHDK and CDR2 SYGVNS. Trimming left V 7 bases short and J 4 bases short, with 8 bases between. The CDR3 is CASTTPGANVLTF. The CDR3 nucleotides read TGTGCCAGCACCACTCCGGGGGCCAACGTCCTGACTTTC.

The chain combines TRBV2 with TRBJ1-5, with D uncertain. V shed 4 bases and J shed 6 bases, with 13 bases lying between them. CDR1 SNHLY and CDR2 FYNNEI come from the germline V gene. This CDR3 region has 14 residues. The CDR3 sequence: CASSVYRGIQPQHF. For the CDR3, the DNA is TGTGCCAGCAGTGTCTACAGAGGAATTCAGCCCCAGCATTTT.

This CDR3 is CASSESGGRPGKTQYF. The CDR3, as DNA: TGTGCCAGCAGTGAATCGGGAGGACGGCCAGGGAAGACCCAGTACTTC. This chain links TRBV25-1 with TRBJ2-5, with TRBD2 matching over 7 bases. V dropped 1 base and J dropped 6; count of bases not matched to a gene: 11. In germline, CDR1 is MGHDK, CDR2 SYGVNS. This CDR3 contains 16 residues.

The V call is TRBV5-4, the J call TRBJ2-1, with 10 bases that match TRBD1. CDR3 length equals 16 residues. Germline V gives CDR1 SGHNT, CDR2 YYREEE (reference sequence). V shed 3 bases, J shed 6 bases, and the junction held 9 bases outside the gene matches. CDR3 protein: CASSSIRDRGPNEQFF. The CDR3, as DNA: TGTGCCAGCAGCTCAATCCGGGACAGGGGTCCCAATGAGCAGTTCTTC.

The rearrangement links TRBV19 to TRBJ2-2; the D gene is possibly TRBD2 (6 bases). This CDR3 is 14 amino acids long. The germline CDR1 and CDR2 sequences are LNHDA and SQIVND (reference sequence). V lost 6 bases, J lost 4 bases, and 12 bases lay in between. This CDR3 reads CASRALGGTGELFF. The CDR3 coding sequence is TGTGCCAGTAGGGCCCTCGGGGGCACCGGGGAGCTGTTTTTT.

This chain connects TRBV13 to TRBJ2-3, with TRBD1 matching over 8 bases. J was trimmed by 3 bases and V by 5 bases; bases with no gene match: 10. The germline gives CDR1 PRHDT, CDR2 FYEKMQ (reference sequence). The CDR3 is 16 amino acids. CDR3 amino acids: CASSLTRGPLTDTQYF. The CDR3 bases are TGTGCCAGCAGCCTTACCAGGGGGCCTTTAACAGATACGCAGTATTTT.

The chain has TRBV10-3 and TRBJ1-2; D gene ambiguous. Germline values: CDR1 ENHRY, CDR2 SYGVKD. V lost 2 bases to trimming and J lost 4 bases, with 14 bases between them. The CDR3 has 15 residues. The CDR3 here is CAISEAASGAYGYTF. The CDR3 DNA follows: TGTGCCATCAGTGAGGCAGCAAGTGGAGCCTATGGCTACACCTTC.

The chain uses TRBV4-2 and TRBJ2-7, with D unresolved. Germline assignment: CDR1 LGHNA and CDR2 YNFKEQ. This CDR3 region has 14 residues. The ends were cut back, 1 base at V and 2 bases at J, with 9 bases in the middle. The CDR3 sequence: CASSQVKATYEQYF. The DNA for the CDR3 is TGTGCCAGCAGCCAAGTTAAGGCTACCTACGAGCAGTACTTC.

In this sample, this clone turned up a few times. The rearrangement joins TRBV4-1 to TRBJ1-4; no firm D call. The CDR3 loop spans 15 amino acids. From germline, CDR1 is MGHRA and CDR2 YSYEKL. V was clipped by 4 bases and J by 5 bases, with 14 bases between them. The CDR3 here is CASSRLVGLNEKLFF. In DNA form, the CDR3 reads TGCGCCAGCAGCCGGCTTGTCGGGCTCAATGAAAAACTGTTTTTT.

This clone has just a few counts. The chain has TRBV25-1 and TRBJ2-3; TRBD2 matches at 12 bases. Germline-derived CDR1 and CDR2 are MGHDK and SYGVNS. The V segment lost 4 bases and the J segment 2 bases; nucleotides outside the gene matches: 4. This CDR3 spans 16 amino acids. Written as DNA, the CDR3 is TGTGCCAGCAGTGGAGGGACTAGCGGGTTCACAGATACGCAGTATTTT. It is translated as CASSGGTSGFTDTQYF.

This rearrangement joins TRBV5-1 to TRBJ2-5; perhaps D is TRBD1 or TRBD2 (6 bases each). The DNA end lines up better with TRBJ2-7; the J call may be wrong. Per germline, CDR1 SGHRS and CDR2 YFSETQ. This CDR3 is 15 amino acids long. The CDR3 nucleotides are TGCGCCAGCAGCTTGGGCGGGACACCGTCCAACGAGCAGTACTTC. Amino acid sequence: CASSLGGTPSNEQYF.

J is TRBJ2-5 and V is TRBV7-9; no definite D call. V lost 8 bases, J lost 2 bases, and 6 bases lay in between. This CDR3 is 11 amino acids long. Germline values: CDR1 SEHNR, CDR2 FQNEAQ (reference sequence). The DNA for the CDR3 is TGTGCCAGCGAGTCTCAAGAGACCCAGTACTTC. Translated, it gives CASESQETQYF.

The rearrangement links TRBV29-1 to TRBJ2-1; 7 positions agree with TRBD1. The V and J ends lost 1 base and 4 bases, in that order; junction bases with no gene match: 13. This CDR3 comprises 17 residues. The germline gives CDR1 SQVTM, CDR2 ANQGSEA. As DNA, the CDR3 is TGCAGCGTTGAAGTGAATAGGGGACAGCAGATATACAATGAGCAGTTCTTC. It encodes CSVEVNRGQQIYNEQFF.

This clone was seen only a few times. This chain links TRBV29-1 with TRBJ1-1, with D hard to call. Germline-derived CDR1 and CDR2 are SQVTM and ANQGSEA. The CDR3 runs 13 residues. V lost 7 bases, J lost 0 bases, and 12 bases lay in between. CDR3 in amino acids: CSGKDVVNTEAFF. CDR3 DNA sequence: TGCAGCGGAAAAGACGTAGTGAACACTGAAGCTTTCTTT.

About this clone itself: Other DNA sequences in the sample encode the same CDR3. The chain links TRBV9 to TRBJ2-3; D may be TRBD1 or TRBD2 (6 bases each). The ends were cut back, 2 bases at V and 4 bases at J, with 8 bases in the middle. This CDR3 has 13 amino acids. CDR1 is SGDLS and CDR2 is YYNGEE in the germline V gene. CDR3 protein: CASSVGGPDTQYF. Written as DNA, the CDR3 is TGTGCCAGCAGCGTTGGGGGGCCAGATACGCAGTATTTT.

The rearrangement joins TRBV4-3 to TRBJ1-4; no clear D gene. CDR1 LGHNA and CDR2 YSLEER come from the germline V gene. Trimming pared 1 base from V and 7 bases from J, leaving 13 bases between. The CDR3 extends over 15 amino acids. CDR3 region: CASSQVRQLGEKLFF. CDR3 bases: TGCGCCAGCAGCCAAGTTCGTCAATTAGGTGAAAAACTGTTTTTT.

In its sample, this clone was seen a few times. The rearrangement uses TRBV10-3 and TRBJ1-2; no clear D gene. This CDR3 spans 12 amino acids. Per the germline V gene, CDR1 is ENHRY and CDR2 is SYGVKD. V was pared by 6 bases and J by 4 bases, with 9 bases between. The DNA of the CDR3 is TGTGCCATCAGGCAAGGGAGCTATGGCTACACCTTC. Its translation is CAIRQGSYGYTF.

The chain couples TRBV7-2 to TRBJ2-2, with D possibly matching TRBD1 (6 bases). With 1 base removed from V and 3 bases from J, the gap between germline ends came to 9 bases. The germline V gene encodes CDR1 SGHTA and CDR2 FQGNSA. The CDR3 has 15 residues. The CDR3 spells CASSLEYRDTGELFF. CDR3 nucleotides: TGTGCCAGCAGCTTAGAATACAGGGACACCGGGGAGCTGTTTTTT.

The genes are TRBV30 and TRBJ2-1; no clear D gene. Trimming left V 5 bases short and J 6 bases short, with 14 bases between. The CDR3 totals 13 residues. Per germline, CDR1 GTSNPN and CDR2 SVGIG (reference sequence). Here the CDR3 reads CAWRPLSPNEQFF. CDR3 nucleotides: TGTGCCTGGCGTCCCCTTTCACCCAATGAGCAGTTCTTC.

Here the CDR3 DNA reads TGTGCCAGCAGTCCTCCAGGGGCAGGGGAGAACACTGAAGCTTTCTTT. It is translated as CASSPPGAGENTEAFF. This chain joins TRBV25-1 and TRBJ1-1, with D possibly being TRBD1 (6 bases). This CDR3 comprises 16 residues. Trimming left V 5 bases short and J 1 base short, with 17 bases between. From germline, CDR1 is MGHDK and CDR2 SYGVNS.